These 26 T cell receptor beta chains were sequenced from one sample in a study of T cells in Graves' hyperthyroidism and ophthalmopathy. TCR beta CDR3 regions were amplified from RNA. The TCR CDR3 first-round RT-PCR relied on the HTBI primer set. Using its own MiXCR run on the multiplex PCR reads, TCRdb lists one record per CDR3 protein. The sample lists hundreds of thousands of distinct CDR3 sequences, 35% to 40% occurring once. The material sequenced was blood. These receptors were collected from a man aged 18 to 35 with Graves' hyperthyroidism.

V is TRBV25-1 and J is TRBJ1-1, with 9 nucleotides matching TRBD1. Germline assignment: CDR1 MGHDK and CDR2 SYGVNS. The CDR3 has 15 residues. Trimming took 5 bases from V and 12 from J; bases not matched to a gene: 16. CDR3: CASSLYSYTGGATFF. The CDR3 bases are TGTGCCAGCAGTTTATATAGTTACACAGGGGGCGCGACTTTCTTT.

This clonotype was counted between two and nine times. The V call is TRBV6-5, the J call TRBJ2-5; D may be TRBD1 (5 bases). The V gene's germline CDR1 is MNHEY and CDR2 SVGAGI. Trimming cost V 6 bases and J 3 bases, with 11 bases left between them. This CDR3 region has 13 residues. CDR3 amino acids: CASSVSREETQYF. CDR3 coding DNA: TGTGCCAGCAGCGTTAGCAGGGAAGAGACCCAGTACTTC.

This chain links TRBV15 with TRBJ2-7, with 9 positions matching TRBD2. This CDR3 has 17 amino acids. The germline gives CDR1 LNHNV, CDR2 YYDKDF (reference sequence). The V segment lost 0 bases and the J segment 2 bases; nucleotides outside the gene matches: 8. CDR3 nucleotide sequence: TGTGCCACCAGCAGAGAGCAGGCTAGCGGGGACCCCTACGAGCAGTACTTC. Residues: CATSREQASGDPYEQYF.

On this clonotype: A much larger clone lies one base from this, so it may be a read error. This chain joins TRBV10-1 and TRBJ2-7; 10 bases map to TRBD1. The CDR3 is made up of 14 amino acids. Germline lookup yields CDR1 WNHNN and CDR2 SYGVQD (reference sequence). CDR3 sequence (DNA): TGCGCCAGCAGTGAGACCGGGACAGGGGATGAGCGGTACTTC. This translates into CASSETGTGDERYF.

This clonotype has a handful of counts. V is TRBV11-1 and J is TRBJ1-2; 8 bases are a match to TRBD1. The CDR3 totals 16 residues. The germline CDR1 and CDR2 sequences are SGHAT and FQDESV (reference sequence). The junction had 16 bases not matched to a gene; V was cut back by 10 bases and J by 3 bases. The CDR3 sequence is CAISEPFGQGDYGYTF. The CDR3 DNA is TGTGCCATCAGTGAGCCCTTTGGACAGGGAGACTATGGCTACACCTTC.

This clonotype was counted only a few times. The chain is built from TRBV5-6 and TRBJ1-1; D unresolved. The CDR3 consists of 14 residues. CDR1 and CDR2 from the germline V gene are SGHDT and YYEEEE. Between the trimmed V and J ends, which lost 3 bases and 2 bases, there was a span of 11 bases. CDR3 residues: CASSWWASNTEAFF. The CDR3 DNA is TGTGCCAGCAGCTGGTGGGCGAGCAACACTGAAGCTTTCTTT. Supplemented by reference TRBV5-6 and TRBJ1-1, the full variable domain reads DAGVTQSPTHLIKTRGQQVTLRCSPKSGHDTVSWYQQALGQGPQFIFQYYEEEERQRGNFPDRFSGHQFPNYSSELNVNALLLGDSALYLCASSWWASNTEAFFGQGTRLTVV.

CDR3 residues: CSLTLGGGYTF. CDR3 nucleotides: TGCAGTTTGACCCTCGGGGGTGGCTACACCTTC. The chain combines TRBV20-1 with TRBJ1-2; tentative D call: TRBD1 (5 bases). Trimming stripped 8 bases from V and 7 bases from J, with 14 bases between. Germline assignment: CDR1 DFQATT and CDR2 SNEGSKA (reference sequence). CDR3 length equals 11 residues.

The chain is built from TRBV20-1 and TRBJ2-2; perhaps D is TRBD1 or TRBD2 (5 bases each). Between the trimmed V and J ends, which lost 6 bases and 4 bases, there was a span of 18 bases. The CDR3 is 15 residues long. Germline V lookup: CDR1 DFQATT, CDR2 SNEGSKA (reference sequence). CDR3 bases: TGCAGTGCCAGTCCTGGGGGAGCGATCACCGGGGAGCTGTTTTTT. It is translated as CSASPGGAITGELFF.

This clonotype was counted a few times. The gene calls are TRBV2 and TRBJ2-2; 7 bases line up with TRBD2. The CDR3 sequence is 15 residues long. The junction had 10 bases not matched to a gene; V was cut back by 5 bases and J by 7 bases. Germline V gene sequence: CDR1 SNHLY, CDR2 FYNNEI. The CDR3 coding sequence is TGTGCCAGCAGTAGCGATGGGGGGGTAGGCGGGGAGCTGTTTTTT. Its protein product is CASSSDGGVGGELFF.

V is TRBV7-3 and J is TRBJ2-2; maybe TRBD1 (6 bases). The V end lost 2 bases, the J end lost 7 bases, and 11 bases lay between the germline ends. Germline V gene sequence: CDR1 SGHTA, CDR2 FQGTGA. CDR3 length: 14 amino acids. This CDR3 reads CASSLQGNGGELFF. CDR3 nucleotides: TGTGCCAGCAGCTTACAGGGGAATGGCGGGGAGCTGTTTTTT.

A remark on this clonotype: Lacking the conserved final phenylalanine or tryptophan, this CDR3 likely reflects a read error. The chain carries TRBV2 and TRBJ2-5, with D possibly TRBD2 on 5 matching bases. Trimming took 9 bases from V and 4 from J, leaving 12 bases between them. CDR3 length: 12 residues. Germline V lookup: CDR1 SNHLY, CDR2 FYNNEI. Here the CDR3 DNA reads TGTGCCAGGGCGGCCAGCGGAGAGACCCAGTACTGC. This translates into CARAASGETQYC.

This clonotype was picked up many times. The chain combines TRBV7-2 with TRBJ1-4; 8 bases line up with TRBD1. V was pared by 5 bases and J by 2 bases, with 4 bases of the junction left unmatched. The CDR3 length is 15 residues. CDR1 is SGHTA and CDR2 is FQGNSA in the germline V gene. The CDR3 is CASSRQGRTNEKLFF. For the CDR3, the DNA is TGTGCCAGCAGCAGACAGGGGCGGACTAATGAAAAACTGTTTTTT.

This clonotype appeared many times. The V gene is TRBV19, the J gene TRBJ1-1; 7 bases map to TRBD1. The CDR3 length is 12 residues. Germline trimming cut 5 bases from V and 7 bases from J; bases unmatched to any gene: 4. CDR1 is LNHDA, CDR2 SQIVND, per germline (reference sequence). CDR3 coding DNA: TGTGCCAGTAGTTGGACAGGTCTTGAAGCTTTCTTT. Protein: CASSWTGLEAFF.

The V call is TRBV7-9, the J call TRBJ2-5, with 7 positions matching TRBD1. Trimming took 6 bases from V and 5 from J; bases not matched to a gene: 6. Germline V CDR1 and CDR2: SEHNR, FQNEAQ (reference sequence). The CDR3 consists of 13 residues. CDR3 in DNA: TGTGCCAGCAGGCCAGGGGGATTGGAGACCCAGTACTTC. It translates to CASRPGGLETQYF.

This clonotype was counted many times. The V and J genes are TRBV29-1 and TRBJ1-1; 8 nucleotides match TRBD1. The CDR3 runs to 13 residues. Germline-derived CDR1 and CDR2 are SQVTM and ANQGSEA. V lost 5 bases, J lost 1 base, and 3 bases stayed unmatched. The CDR3 reads CSVTTGANTEAFF. As DNA, the CDR3 is TGCAGCGTTACGACAGGGGCGAACACTGAAGCTTTCTTT.

The chain joins TRBV20-1 to TRBJ1-2, with 9 bases matching TRBD1. The CDR3 is made up of 14 amino acids. From germline, CDR1 is DFQATT and CDR2 SNEGSKA (reference sequence). Germline trimming cut 3 bases from V and 5 bases from J; bases unmatched to any gene: 7. The CDR3, as DNA: TGCAGTGCTAGCCACGGGGACAGGGTTTATGGCTACACCTTC. Translation: CSASHGDRVYGYTF.

This clonotype was picked up a small number of times. The chain uses TRBV7-9 and TRBJ2-7; TRBD2 might be the D (6 bases). Trimming left V 4 bases short and J 1 base short, with 17 bases between. Germline lookup yields CDR1 SEHNR and CDR2 FQNEAQ (reference sequence). The CDR3 is 16 residues long. The CDR3 region is CASSSSPPRGSYEQYF. CDR3 DNA sequence: TGTGCCAGCAGCTCTAGCCCCCCTCGGGGGTCCTACGAGCAGTACTTC.

This clonotype was found many times. The chain employs TRBV2 and TRBJ2-7; tentative D call: TRBD1 (5 bases). The germline V and J ends were trimmed by 8 bases and 3 bases, with 11 bases remaining between them. Per the germline V gene, CDR1 is SNHLY and CDR2 is FYNNEI. The CDR3 totals 12 residues. The CDR3 sequence is CASGPQGYEQYF. The CDR3 nucleotides are TGTGCCAGCGGGCCCCAGGGCTACGAGCAGTACTTC.

This chain links TRBV29-1 with TRBJ2-2; no clear D gene. This CDR3 has 14 amino acids. The ends were cut back, 0 bases at V and 1 base at J, with 6 bases in the middle. From germline, CDR1 is SQVTM and CDR2 ANQGSEA. The CDR3 DNA reads as TGCAGCGTTGAAGATCTATTGAACACCGGGGAGCTGTTTTTT. This translates into CSVEDLLNTGELFF.

The chain couples TRBV7-2 to TRBJ1-2; D gene unclear. This CDR3 is built from 13 residues. V dropped 10 bases and J dropped 3 bases, with 15 bases sitting between them. CDR1 SGHTA and CDR2 FQGNSA come from the germline V gene. The DNA of the CDR3 is TGTGCCATCAGAGCGGACGGATACTATGGCTACACCTTC. Residues: CAIRADGYYGYTF.

About this clonotype itself: A much larger clone lies one base from this, so it may be a read error. V usage is TRBV2 and J usage is TRBJ2-5; D gene unclear. Per the germline V gene, CDR1 is SNHLY and CDR2 is FYNNEI. CDR3 length: 12 amino acids. The CDR3 loop reads CARRRIKETQYF. In nucleotides, the CDR3 is TGTGCCCGCAGGCGCATCAAAGAGACCCAGTACTTC. Using reference TRBV2 and TRBJ2-5 for the parts outside the CDR3, the full variable domain is EPEVTQTPSHQVTQMGQEVILRCVPISNHLYFYWYRQILGQKVEFLVSFYNNEISEKSEIFDDQFSVERPDGSNFTLKIRSTKLEDSAMYFCARRRIKETQYFGPGTRLLVL.

This clonotype has ten or more counts. The chain recombines TRBV15 with TRBJ2-2; D may be TRBD2 (6 bases). Germline assignment: CDR1 LNHNV and CDR2 YYDKDF (reference sequence). The CDR3 has 16 amino acids. Trimming shortened V by 3 bases and J by 6 bases, and 17 bases separated the two germline ends. The CDR3 DNA reads TGTGCCACCAGCAGGGTCCCATGGGGGGAGGCCGGGGAGCTGTTTTTT. Its protein is CATSRVPWGEAGELFF.

This clonotype was seen at least ten times. The DNA for the CDR3 is TGCGCCAGCACCGAGGGAGGACCCAACTATGGCTACACCTTC. This translates into CASTEGGPNYGYTF. The V and J genes are TRBV5-1 and TRBJ1-2; D uncertain. The CDR3 is 14 amino acids. Trimming left V 6 bases short and J 2 bases short, with 14 bases between. In germline, CDR1 is SGHRS, CDR2 YFSETQ.

As for this clonotype: The germline gene is not matched at one end of the junction; a read error may be the cause. The chain links TRBV10-3 to TRBJ2-2, with D perhaps being TRBD1 or TRBD2 (5 bases each). Per the germline V gene, CDR1 is ENHRY and CDR2 is SYGVKD. The CDR3 is 16 amino acids. CDR3 residues: CASSYSYQGASGELFF. As DNA, the CDR3 is TGTGCCAGCAGTTACTCGTATCAGGGAGCGAGCGGGGAGCTGTTTTTT.

This clonotype has only a few counts. At one end the junction does not follow the germline gene, possibly because of a read error. The chain joins TRBV6-6 to TRBJ1-1; no definite D call. CDR1 is MNHNY, CDR2 SVGAGI, per germline (reference sequence). The CDR3 has 13 residues. CDR3 nucleotides: TGTGCCAGCAGTTACTCGGCGAGCGACGAAAAACGATTT. Translation gives CASSYSASDEKRF.

The CDR3 DNA reads TGCGCCAGCAGCTTGGCCGGAGCGCAGGGGATTGCTGAAGCTTTCTTT. Its protein product is CASSLAGAQGIAEAFF. V gene TRBV5-1 combines with J gene TRBJ1-1; D possibly corresponds to TRBD1 (6 bases). With 0 bases removed from V and 6 bases from J, the gap between germline ends came to 18 bases. This CDR3 has 16 residues. Germline V gene sequence: CDR1 SGHRS, CDR2 YFSETQ.